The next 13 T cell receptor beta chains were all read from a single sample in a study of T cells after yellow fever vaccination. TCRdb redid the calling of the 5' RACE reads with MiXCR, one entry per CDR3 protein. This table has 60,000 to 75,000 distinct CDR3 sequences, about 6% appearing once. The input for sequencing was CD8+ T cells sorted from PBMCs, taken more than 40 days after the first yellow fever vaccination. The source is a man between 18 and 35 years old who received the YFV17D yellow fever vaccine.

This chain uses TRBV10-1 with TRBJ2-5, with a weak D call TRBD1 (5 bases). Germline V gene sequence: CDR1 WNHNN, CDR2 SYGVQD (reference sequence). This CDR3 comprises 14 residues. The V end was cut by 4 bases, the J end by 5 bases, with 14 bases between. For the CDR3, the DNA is TGCGCCAGCAGTGGGACAACGTCCGGTGAGACCCAGTACTTC. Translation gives CASSGTTSGETQYF.

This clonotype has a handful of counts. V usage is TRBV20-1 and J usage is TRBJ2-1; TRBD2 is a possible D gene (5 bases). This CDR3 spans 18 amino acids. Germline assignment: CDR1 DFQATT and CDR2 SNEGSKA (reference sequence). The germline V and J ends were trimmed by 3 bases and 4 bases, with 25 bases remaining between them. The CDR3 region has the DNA TGCAGTGCTAGTACTAGTCTAGCTCCAGACCAAACATACAATGAGCAGTTCTTC. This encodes CSASTSLAPDQTYNEQFF.

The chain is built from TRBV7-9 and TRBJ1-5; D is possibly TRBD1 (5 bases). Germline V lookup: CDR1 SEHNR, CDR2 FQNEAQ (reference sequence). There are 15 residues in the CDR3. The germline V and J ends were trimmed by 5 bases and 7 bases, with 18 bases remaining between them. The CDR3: CASSTDRGAGQPQHF. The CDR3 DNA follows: TGTGCCAGCAGCACTGACCGGGGCGCGGGGCAGCCCCAGCATTTT.

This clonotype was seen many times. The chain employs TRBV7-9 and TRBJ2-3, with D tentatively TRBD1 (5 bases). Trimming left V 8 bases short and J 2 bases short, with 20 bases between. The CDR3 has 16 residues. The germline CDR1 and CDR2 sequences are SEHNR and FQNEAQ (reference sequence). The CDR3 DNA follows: TGTGCCAGCCCCCCCCAGGGTGGGCTCACCACAGATACGCAGTATTTT. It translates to CASPPQGGLTTDTQYF.

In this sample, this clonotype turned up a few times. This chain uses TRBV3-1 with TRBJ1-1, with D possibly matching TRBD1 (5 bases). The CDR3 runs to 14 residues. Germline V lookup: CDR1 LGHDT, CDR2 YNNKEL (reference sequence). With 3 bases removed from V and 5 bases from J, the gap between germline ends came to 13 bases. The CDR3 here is CASSHKRGKTEAFF. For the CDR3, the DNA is TGTGCCAGCAGCCACAAACGGGGGAAGACTGAAGCTTTCTTT.

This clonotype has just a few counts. The chain's CDR3 is CASSGTSGAYNEQFF. CDR3 in DNA: TGCGCCAGCAGTGGTACTAGTGGGGCCTACAATGAGCAGTTCTTC. This chain connects TRBV10-2 to TRBJ2-1, with D perhaps TRBD2 (5 bases). CDR1 is WSHSY, CDR2 SAAADI, per germline. CDR3 length: 15 amino acids. The germline V and J ends were trimmed by 4 bases and 2 bases, with 12 bases remaining between them.

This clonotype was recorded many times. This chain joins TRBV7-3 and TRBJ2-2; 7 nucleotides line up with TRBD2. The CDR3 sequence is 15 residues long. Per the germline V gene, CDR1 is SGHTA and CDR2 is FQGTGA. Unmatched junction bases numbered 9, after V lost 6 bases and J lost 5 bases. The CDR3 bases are TGTGCCAGCAGTATGGGACTACCCGCGACCGGGGAGCTGTTTTTT. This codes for CASSMGLPATGELFF.

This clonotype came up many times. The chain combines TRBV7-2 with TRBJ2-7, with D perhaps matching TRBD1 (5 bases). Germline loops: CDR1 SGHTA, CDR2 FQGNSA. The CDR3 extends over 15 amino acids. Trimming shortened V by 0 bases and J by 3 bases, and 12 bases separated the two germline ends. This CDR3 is CASSLAEGHVYEQYF. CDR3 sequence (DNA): TGTGCCAGCAGCTTAGCGGAAGGACACGTCTACGAGCAGTACTTC. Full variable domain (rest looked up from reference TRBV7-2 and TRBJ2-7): GAGVSQSPSNKVTEKGKDVELRCDPISGHTALYWYRQSLGQGLEFLIYFQGNSAPDKSGLPSDRFSAERTGGSVSTLTIQRTQQEDSAVYLCASSLAEGHVYEQYFGPGTRLTVT.

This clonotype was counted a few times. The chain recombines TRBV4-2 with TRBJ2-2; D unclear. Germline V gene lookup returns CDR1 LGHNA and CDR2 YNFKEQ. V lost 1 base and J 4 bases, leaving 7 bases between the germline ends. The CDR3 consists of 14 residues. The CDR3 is CASSQGSVTGELFF. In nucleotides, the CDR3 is TGTGCCAGCAGCCAAGGCTCGGTCACCGGGGAGCTGTTTTTT.

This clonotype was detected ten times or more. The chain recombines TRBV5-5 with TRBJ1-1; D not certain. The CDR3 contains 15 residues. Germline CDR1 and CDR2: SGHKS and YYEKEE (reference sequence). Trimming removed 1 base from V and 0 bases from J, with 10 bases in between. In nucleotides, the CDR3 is TGTGCCAGCAGCTTGAGGCGGTACATGAACACTGAAGCTTTCTTT. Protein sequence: CASSLRRYMNTEAFF.

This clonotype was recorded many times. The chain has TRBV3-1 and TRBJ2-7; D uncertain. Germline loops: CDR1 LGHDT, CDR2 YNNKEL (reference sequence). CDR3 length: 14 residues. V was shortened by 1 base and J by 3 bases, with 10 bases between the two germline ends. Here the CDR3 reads CASSQGSSVYEQYF. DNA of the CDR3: TGTGCCAGCAGCCAAGGGTCGAGCGTCTACGAGCAGTACTTC.

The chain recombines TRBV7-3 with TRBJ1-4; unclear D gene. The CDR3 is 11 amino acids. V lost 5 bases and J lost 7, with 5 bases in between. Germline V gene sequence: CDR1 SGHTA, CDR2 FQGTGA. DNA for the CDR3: TGTGCCAGCAGCCCTTGTGAAAAACTGTTTTTT. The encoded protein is CASSPCEKLFF. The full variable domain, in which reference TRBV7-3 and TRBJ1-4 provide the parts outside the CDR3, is GAGVSQTPSNKVTEKGKYVELRCDPISGHTALYWYRQSLGQGPEFLIYFQGTGAADDSGLPNDRFFAVRPEGSVSTLKIQRTERGDSAVYLCASSPCEKLFFGSGTQLSVL.

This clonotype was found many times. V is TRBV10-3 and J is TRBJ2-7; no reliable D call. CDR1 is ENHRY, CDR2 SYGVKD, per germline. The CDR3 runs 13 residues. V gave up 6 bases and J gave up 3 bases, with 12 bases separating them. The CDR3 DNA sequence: TGTGCCATCAGAGAAGGTGCAGACTACGAGCAGTACTTC. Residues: CAIREGADYEQYF.